The source of this TCR beta chain is a study of T cells in Graves' hyperthyroidism and ophthalmopathy. Regarding the study as a whole: Researchers found most expanded thyroid clonotypes above 0.001 in blood as well.

It was RNA transcripts that yielded the amplified TCR beta CDR3 regions. An initial round of RT-PCR targeting the TCR CDR3 relied on the HTBI primer set. TCRdb fed the multiplex PCR reads into MiXCR, producing one record per CDR3 protein. Altogether around 340,000 distinct CDR3 sequences are present, about 15% being singletons, with the ten largest covering approximately 31%. This CDR3 contains 19 residues. Germline V gene sequence: CDR1 MDHEN, CDR2 SYDVKM. V shed 1 base and J 0 bases; nucleotides not matched to a gene: 9. On this clonotype itself: The antigen is undetermined.

Over 18 months, lack of ophthalmopathy progression marked Graves' hyperthyroidism as stable. Isolation of PBMCs was performed on around 9.7 ml fresh peripheral blood. Material for sequencing was blood. This receptor was taken from a man aged 25-45 years with Graves' hyperthyroidism. The rearrangement joins TRBV28 to TRBJ2-6; 7 positions agree with TRBD2. CDR3 residues: CASSLFWGGPHSGANVLTF. CDR3 sequence (DNA): TGTGCCAGCAGTTTATTTTGGGGGGGTCCCCACTCTGGGGCCAACGTCCTGACTTTC.